This TCR beta chain was captured in a study of shared clonotypes between healthy human individuals. As for this clone: As yet, its antigen is unknown. This CDR3 is also generated by other DNA sequences in the sample.

Assay used: immunoSEQ multiplex PCR; TCRdb lists only in-frame clones, some missing. The table includes some 630,000 clones, 95% to 97% detected once. The V gene lost 3 bases and the J gene lost 0 bases, with 9 bases spanning the gap. CDR1 is SQVTM, CDR2 ANQGSEA, per germline. The CDR3 length is 14 residues. Cells designated naive CD8 were CD45RO-negative and were positively selected for CCR7, with terminally differentiated effector memory CD45RA+ cells excluded. Study findings and constraints: Rarefaction showed sorted-subset sequencing was incomplete despite large depth.

The rearrangement links TRBV29-1 to TRBJ2-1; maybe TRBD2 (5 bases). What was sequenced was naive CD8+ T cells sorted from blood. The clonotype comes from a woman aged 25 to 39 in good health. The DNA for the CDR3 is TGCAGCGTTGAGGAGGTAAGCTCCTACAATGAGCAGTTCTTC. It is translated as CSVEEVSSYNEQFF.